The sequence of this T cell receptor beta chain was determined in a study of monozygotic twins with inflammatory bowel disease (dated by TCRdb to about 2019). Study-level background: The complete study included 28 monozygotic twin pairs: 19 IBD-discordant Danish pairs and nine German pairs, of which four were IBD-concordant and five were IBD-discordant. The search for disease-associated traits relied mainly on comparing IBD patients with their genetically identical healthy co-twins within discordant pairs. Each individual had, on average, about 151 000 unique TCRalpha sequences and 181 000 unique TCRbeta sequences available for analysis.

What the work shows at the level of the full study, not this receptor alone: Different T cell subtypes could not be distinguished in the analysis. Concordant and discordant twins showed no difference in repertoire similarity, possibly because of limited statistical power. Because patients were on differing immunosuppressive treatments, the repertoires may have picked up extra background noise and inter-individual variability. The results gave no support for a single strong signal or clonotype linked to IBD. Compared with healthy twins, IBD patients had fewer clonotypes in common with other individuals, a difference most pronounced in patients showing signs of disease activity. A decrease in TCRbeta repertoire diversity, as measured by inverse Simpson index, was observed in IBD patients compared with their healthy co-twins.

On this clonotype itself: Its antigen target is currently unknown.

Receptor libraries were prepared by 5' RACE. For each TCR library, 3,500 to 4,000 ng of total RNA was used. For each sample, cDNA was synthesized in eight separate reactions using SMARTScribe reverse transcriptase. During cDNA synthesis, template switching introduced unique molecular identifiers that contained a 6-nucleotide sample barcode. Amplification of TCRalpha and TCRbeta cDNA involved two nested PCRs of about 15 and 9 cycles, and each PCR was followed by bead purification. Before amplification, cDNA was treated with uracil DNA-glycosylase and purified using the QIAquick PCR purification kit. The second PCR added Illumina TruSeq-compatible adapters along with sample-specific barcodes. TapeStation and Qubit were used to check library quality and concentration, and 5 to 6 ng of each library went into the pool. Pooled libraries were sequenced on an Illumina HiSeq2500 single-index Rapid Run with 2 x 100 bp reads and custom sequencing primers. Processing in the source paper ran as follows. UMI-based consensus assembly with MiGEC version 1.2.6 was used to correct PCR and sequencing errors. V(D)J alignment, clonotype assembly and CDR3 extraction were performed with MiXCR version 2.1.1. To normalise gene usage, clonotype sharing and MAIT/NKT TCR abundance, the analysis used the top 1000, 10 000 and 20 000 clonotypes per sample. After downsampling to 27 000 UMIs, diversity was calculated as the inverse Simpson index using the vegan R package. Statistical testing used paired Mann-Whitney U tests on the discordant twin pairs and applied Benjamini-Hochberg correction for multiple testing. Following reprocessing of the reads by TCRdb, the data hold one row per CDR3 protein sequence and no DNA is available. TCRdb assigned the V and J calls; the authors' analysis was not used. The record for this sample contains under 200,000 distinct CDR3 sequences. The ten largest account for 2.4% of the sample.

From each donor, an approximately 2.5 ml peripheral blood sample was collected into PAXgene tubes and stored at -80 degrees C. Without T cell sorting, total RNA was isolated from whole blood using the PAXgene blood miRNA kit on an automated QIAcube. Peripheral blood from monozygotic twin pairs, either concordant or discordant for inflammatory bowel disease, underwent deep TCRalpha and TCRbeta repertoire profiling that used unique molecular barcoding. Smoking habits were recorded for all twin pairs, and each individual was classified as a current, former or never smoker. This receptor was identified in a human donor with ulcerative colitis or Crohn's disease, or a healthy co-twin of an affected twin (not recorded which). Material: blood.

The CDR3 here reads CASSLSLEQFF. This receptor chain uses TRBV7-8 and TRBJ2-1. Via the germline V gene, CDR1 is SGHVS and CDR2 FQNEAQ. The CDR3 starts with the cysteine, ends with the phenylalanine, and has 11 residues. No DNA sequence is on record.